Listed below are T cell receptor beta chains from one sample, sequenced in a study. TCRdb itself ran the RT-PCR reads through MiXCR, one entry per CDR3 protein. The table has more than 550,000 distinct CDR3 sequences, approximately 15% seen once; the top ten hold about 3.9%. The sequenced material came from memory CD4+ T cells from blood. Receptors originate from a female donor in good health, serving as a healthy control. The CDR3 runs from the conserved cysteine through the conserved F or W. A D gene is named only where the DNA matches it firmly. Expanded clones are given a class, and other clones once, few, many or no size at all.

j_call d_call v_call clone_size cdr3_aa cdr3_nt
TRBJ1-6 TRBD1 TRBV20-1 few CSASSGTQGDSPLHF TGCAGTGCGTCCTCCGGGACTCAGGGGGATTCACCCCTCCACTTT
TRBJ2-1 NA TRBV18 few CASSQQDEQFF TGTGCCAGCTCACAACAGGATGAGCAGTTCTTC
TRBJ2-1 NA TRBV3-1 NA CASSQERTAQFF TGTGCCAGCAGCCAAGAAAGGACGGCGCAGTTCTTC
TRBJ2-5 NA TRBV5-1 NA CASSLQQLQETQYF TGCGCCAGCAGCTTGCAACAACTTCAAGAGACCCAGTACTTC
TRBJ1-1 NA TRBV6-2/TRBV6-3 few CASRPQGPEAFF TGTGCCAGCAGACCACAGGGCCCTGAAGCTTTCTTT
TRBJ2-1 NA TRBV11-2 few CASSQTSRSYNEQFF TGTGCCAGCAGCCAGACTAGTCGGAGTTACAATGAGCAGTTCTTC
TRBJ2-7 NA TRBV20-1 many CSARDQTYEQYF TGCAGTGCTAGAGATCAAACATACGAGCAGTACTTC
TRBJ2-1 TRBD2 TRBV9 few CASSVAGGRDEQFF TGTGCCAGCAGCGTAGCGGGGGGGCGGGATGAGCAGTTCTTC
TRBJ2-1 TRBD2 TRBV7-3 NA CASSRRLAGVNEQFF TGTGCCAGCAGCCGAAGACTAGCGGGAGTCAATGAGCAGTTCTTC
TRBJ2-1 TRBD2 TRBV14 NA CASSSLAGRGNEQFF TGTGCCAGCAGTTCGCTAGCGGGACGGGGCAATGAGCAGTTCTTC
TRBJ1-2 NA TRBV10-3 many CAIRTQGTNYGYTF TGTGCCATCAGAACACAGGGTACCAACTATGGCTACACCTTC
TRBJ2-1 TRBD2 TRBV5-5 many CASSSRLAGATVDEQFF TGTGCCAGCAGCTCCCGACTAGCGGGAGCCACCGTGGATGAGCAGTTCTTC
TRBJ2-7 NA TRBV27 few CASSPGSRGVYEQYF TGTGCCAGCAGTCCCGGTTCCAGGGGGGTCTACGAGCAGTACTTC
TRBJ1-6 NA TRBV20-1 few CSAGEGFNSPLHF TGCAGTGCCGGGGAGGGGTTCAATTCACCCCTCCACTTT
TRBJ1-1 NA TRBV24-1 NA CATSGETEAFF TGTGCCACCAGTGGAGAAACTGAAGCTTTCTTT